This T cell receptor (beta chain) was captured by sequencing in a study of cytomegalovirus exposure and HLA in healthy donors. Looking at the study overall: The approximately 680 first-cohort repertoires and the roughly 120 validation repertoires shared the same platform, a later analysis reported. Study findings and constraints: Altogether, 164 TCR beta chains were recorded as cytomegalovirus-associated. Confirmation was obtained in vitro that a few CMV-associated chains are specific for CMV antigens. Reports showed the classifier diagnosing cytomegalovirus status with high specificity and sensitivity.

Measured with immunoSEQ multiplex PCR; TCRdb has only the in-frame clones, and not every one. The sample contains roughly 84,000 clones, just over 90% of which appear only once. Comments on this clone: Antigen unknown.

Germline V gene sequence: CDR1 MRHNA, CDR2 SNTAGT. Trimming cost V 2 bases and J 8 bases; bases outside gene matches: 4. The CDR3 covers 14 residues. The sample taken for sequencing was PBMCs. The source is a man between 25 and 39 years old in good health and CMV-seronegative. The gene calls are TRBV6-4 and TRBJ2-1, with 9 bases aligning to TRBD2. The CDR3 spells CASSDGGGAHEQFF. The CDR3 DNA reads TGTGCCAGCAGTGACGGCGGGGGGGCCCATGAGCAGTTCTTC.